The 27 T cell receptor beta chains below all came from one sample that was sequenced in a study of OX40 agonist ivuxolimab in advanced cancers. Libraries were built with the immunoSEQ multiplex PCR assay. Not all clones reach the TCRdb copy of this immuneACCESS table, which keeps in-frame sequences only. Checked studies attribute under half of the gap to unresolved V genes and leave the rest unexplained. This sample holds roughly 67,000 clones; approximately 87% were observed only once. 3.5% to 5% of the sample comes from the top ten. This sample comprised CD4+ or CD8+ T cells sorted from blood, obtained in a trial of the OX40 agonist ivuxolimab. These receptors all come from an adult with an advanced solid tumor such as melanoma, head and neck, liver or kidney cancer.

The genes are TRBV25-1 and TRBJ2-1, with D perhaps TRBD1 or TRBD2 (5 bases each). Germline V gene data show CDR1 as MGHDK and CDR2 as SYGVNS. Trimming shortened V by 5 bases and J by 6 bases, and 20 bases separated the two germline ends. CDR3 length: 16 residues. CDR3: CASSHGPFSGGNEQFF. The CDR3 DNA reads TGTGCCAGCAGTCATGGACCCTTCTCTGGGGGCAATGAGCAGTTCTTC.

This clone was seen more than once but under ten times. The junction departs from germline at one end; a sequencing error may be responsible. The rearrangement uses TRBV7-9 and TRBJ1-3; 9 bases map to TRBD1. This CDR3 region has 13 residues. CDR1 is SEHNR, CDR2 FQNEAQ, per germline (reference sequence). In DNA form, the CDR3 reads TGTGCCAGCAGCTCCACTCCGTCGGGACAGGGCATCTTT. This translates into CASSSTPSGQGIF.

The chain combines TRBV5-4 with TRBJ2-3; 11 bases fit TRBD1. The CDR3 runs 15 residues. Germline CDR1 reads SGHNT; CDR2 reads YYREEE (reference sequence). Trimming at V came to 3 bases and at J to 5 bases, leaving 5 bases not matched to a gene. The CDR3 nucleotides read TGTGCCAGCAGCTGGACAGGGGGCGCGGTAGATACGCAGTATTTT. Protein product: CASSWTGGAVDTQYF.

This clone was seen a handful of times. The chain carries TRBV11-2 and TRBJ1-2; D might be TRBD1 (6 bases). The germline V and J ends were trimmed by 5 bases and 7 bases, with 17 bases remaining between them. Per the germline V gene, CDR1 is SGHAT and CDR2 is FQNNGV. CDR3 size: 14 residues. The CDR3 is CASSPGQGYFGYTF. CDR3 coding DNA: TGTGCCAGCAGCCCGGGCCAGGGGTATTTTGGCTACACCTTC.

The V call is TRBV18, the J call TRBJ2-5, with TRBD2 as a possible D gene (6 bases). The CDR3 loop spans 13 amino acids. The germline V and J ends were trimmed by 2 bases and 5 bases, with 9 bases remaining between them. Germline V lookup: CDR1 KGHSH, CDR2 LQKENI. CDR3 sequence (DNA): TGTGCCAGCTCACCAAAACTAGCTGAGACCCAGTACTTC. Its translation: CASSPKLAETQYF.

This clone was picked up one time. The J gene is TRBJ1-6, the V gene TRBV7-7; unclear D gene. The CDR3 totals 14 residues. Trimming cost V 1 base and J 7 bases, with 8 bases left between them. CDR1 and CDR2 from the germline V gene are SSHAT and FNYEAQ (reference sequence). The CDR3: CASSLEPGNSPLHF. DNA for the CDR3: TGTGCCAGCAGCTTAGAGCCGGGGAATTCACCCCTCCACTTT.

This rearrangement joins TRBV4-1 to TRBJ1-5; TRBD1 is a possible D gene (6 bases). The V and J ends lost 4 bases and 4 bases respectively, with 17 bases between them. The germline V gene encodes CDR1 MGHRA and CDR2 YSYEKL. This CDR3 region has 16 residues. As DNA, the CDR3 is TGCGCCAGCAGCCCCTCAGAGGCAGGGGTAAATCAGCCCCAGCATTTT. This gives the protein CASSPSEAGVNQPQHF.

The CDR3 protein is CASSPVEGAGANVLTF. CDR3 nucleotide sequence: TGTGCCAGCAGCCCGGTCGAGGGTGCAGGGGCCAACGTCCTGACTTTC. The chain recombines TRBV14 with TRBJ2-6; D is possibly TRBD2 (5 bases). This CDR3 has 16 amino acids. Germline V lookup: CDR1 SGHDN, CDR2 FVKESK. V dropped 4 bases and J dropped 4 bases, with 14 bases sitting between them. Filled out from reference TRBV14 and TRBJ2-6, the complete variable domain reads EAGVTQFPSHSVIEKGQTVTLRCDPISGHDNLYWYRRVMGKEIKFLLHFVKESKQDESGMPNNRFLAERTGGTYSTLKVQPAELEDSGVYFCASSPVEGAGANVLTFGAGSRLTVL.

This sequence joins TRBV5-1 and TRBJ1-4; tentatively, D is TRBD1 (5 bases). V was cut by 2 bases and J by 2 bases, with 13 bases left in between. CDR1 and CDR2 from the germline V gene are SGHRS and YFSETQ. There are 16 residues in the CDR3. For the CDR3, the DNA is TGCGCCAGCAGCTTCAGCGGGGCGGTCACTAATGAAAAACTGTTTTTT. The encoded protein is CASSFSGAVTNEKLFF.

V gene TRBV5-6 combines with J gene TRBJ1-2; D perhaps matches TRBD1 (5 bases). V lost 4 bases and J lost 7, with 11 bases in between. The V gene's germline CDR1 is SGHDT and CDR2 YYEEEE. The CDR3 runs to 12 residues. The CDR3 coding sequence is TGTGCCAGCAGCCACGGGGGGGGTGGCTACACCTTC. The encoded protein is CASSHGGGGYTF.

The genes are TRBV28 and TRBJ2-5; D may be TRBD1 (5 bases). This CDR3 is 12 amino acids long. Germline lookup yields CDR1 MDHEN and CDR2 SYDVKM. The ends were cut back, 4 bases at V and 5 bases at J, with 8 bases in the middle. In nucleotides, the CDR3 is TGTGCCAGCAGTTCAGGGTCGGAGACCCAGTACTTC. This codes for CASSSGSETQYF.

V usage is TRBV6-6 and J usage is TRBJ2-3; TRBD2 matches 9 bases. Per germline, CDR1 MNHNY and CDR2 SVGAGI (reference sequence). V was pared by 1 base and J by 2 bases, with 4 bases of the junction left unmatched. This CDR3 is built from 16 residues. The CDR3 protein is CASSYLAGVATDTQYF. The CDR3, as DNA: TGTGCCAGCAGTTACTTAGCGGGAGTTGCCACAGATACGCAGTATTTT.

This chain connects TRBV7-9 to TRBJ2-3, with 12 positions matching TRBD2. Germline CDR1 SEHNR, CDR2 FQNEAQ (reference sequence). J was trimmed by 0 bases and V by 5 bases; bases with no gene match: 6. This CDR3 contains 17 residues. This CDR3 reads CASSLGLAGRSTDTQYF. For the CDR3, the DNA is TGTGCCAGCAGCCTAGGACTAGCGGGACGAAGCACAGATACGCAGTATTTT.

The chain employs TRBV5-8 and TRBJ2-7; TRBD2 matches at 9 bases. The CDR3 length is 14 residues. V was clipped by 3 bases and J by 5 bases; unmatched bases: 6. CDR1 is SGHTS and CDR2 is YDEGEE in the germline V gene. CDR3 nucleotide sequence: TGTGCCAGCAGCTCTGGACTAGCGACGAACGAGCAGTACTTC. Protein: CASSSGLATNEQYF.

This chain joins TRBV30 and TRBJ2-1, with D maybe TRBD2 (6 bases). Germline V gives CDR1 GTSNPN, CDR2 SVGIG (reference sequence). This CDR3 has 13 residues. V was pared by 4 bases and J by 9 bases, with 16 bases between. Written as DNA, the CDR3 is TGTGCCTGGAAGACGCGGGATTCCACTGAGCAGTTCTTC. This sequence encodes CAWKTRDSTEQFF.

The chain uses TRBV13 and TRBJ1-3; a possible D gene is TRBD1 (5 bases). Germline CDR1 and CDR2: PRHDT and FYEKMQ (reference sequence). Deletions cut 5 bases from V and 2 bases from J, with 13 bases between. The CDR3 runs to 15 residues. The CDR3 loop reads CASSETSGPGNTIYF. The CDR3 DNA reads as TGTGCCAGCAGCGAAACATCGGGACCTGGAAACACCATATATTTT.

The CDR3 loop is CASSYGGQGGIYEQYF. The CDR3 region has the DNA TGTGCCAGCAGTTACGGGGGACAGGGGGGAATCTACGAGCAGTACTTC. The chain employs TRBV6-5 and TRBJ2-7; the match to TRBD1 covers 11 bases. V shed 2 bases, J shed 3 bases, and the junction held 6 bases outside the gene matches. CDR3 length: 16 amino acids. Germline CDR1 reads MNHEY; CDR2 reads SVGAGI.

The chain links TRBV28 to TRBJ1-2; possible D gene TRBD1, 5 bases. The CDR3 has 14 residues. Germline loops: CDR1 MDHEN, CDR2 SYDVKM. Trimming took off 4 bases at V and 7 bases at J, with 16 bases between the two ends. The CDR3 here is CASSWGPPTGGYTF. In nucleotides, the CDR3 is TGTGCCAGCAGTTGGGGACCACCTACAGGTGGCTACACCTTC.

V gene TRBV11-3 combines with J gene TRBJ2-1; TRBD2 aligns across 8 bases. Germline V gene lookup returns CDR1 SGHNT and CDR2 YENEEA. Trimming took 6 bases from V and 8 from J; bases not matched to a gene: 9. This CDR3 spans 14 amino acids. The CDR3 nucleotides are TGTGCCAGCAGAAATAGCGGGAAAGGTGATGAGCAGTTCTTC. Translation gives CASRNSGKGDEQFF.

V gene TRBV2 combines with J gene TRBJ2-7; 8 bases line up with TRBD1. V lost 6 bases and J lost 1; bases outside the gene matches: 5. The CDR3 covers 14 residues. Germline V lookup: CDR1 SNHLY, CDR2 FYNNEI. The DNA of the CDR3 is TGTGCCAGCAGCGCCGGGACAGGTTCCTACGAGCAGTACTTC. Translated: CASSAGTGSYEQYF.

The V gene is TRBV28, the J gene TRBJ2-3; D not certain. The CDR3 is 16 amino acids. Germline values: CDR1 MDHEN, CDR2 SYDVKM. The V end lost 8 bases, the J end lost 0 bases, and 18 bases lay between the germline ends. The CDR3 spells CASSDSAFTSTDTQYF. For the CDR3, the DNA is TGTGCCAGCTCCGACTCCGCCTTCACTAGCACAGATACGCAGTATTTT.

The CDR3 sequence is CASSLTENTEAFF. CDR3 DNA: TGTGCCAGCAGTTTAACGGAGAACACTGAAGCTTTCTTT. The chain couples TRBV28 to TRBJ1-1; D remains ambiguous. Germline V gives CDR1 MDHEN, CDR2 SYDVKM. The CDR3 extends over 13 amino acids. Deletions cut 2 bases from V and 1 base from J, with 5 bases between.

The CDR3: CASSLTRDTQYF. The CDR3 coding sequence is TGTGCCAGCAGCCTCACGCGGGATACGCAGTATTTT. The chain has TRBV6-6 and TRBJ2-3; D is unresolved. CDR1 is MNHNY and CDR2 is SVGAGI in the germline V gene (reference sequence). V was cut by 6 bases and J by 6 bases, with 10 bases left in between. There are 12 residues in the CDR3.

This chain connects TRBV28 to TRBJ2-5, with D possibly matching TRBD1 (5 bases). Germline V gives CDR1 MDHEN, CDR2 SYDVKM. Trimming cost V 5 bases and J 6 bases, with 16 bases left between them. The CDR3 extends over 14 amino acids. The CDR3 nucleotides are TGTGCCAGCAGTCGCCCGCAGGGTCGACAGACCCAGTACTTC. Its protein is CASSRPQGRQTQYF.

V is TRBV29-1 and J is TRBJ2-2; D ambiguous. Per germline, CDR1 SQVTM and CDR2 ANQGSEA. CDR3 length: 12 amino acids. V shed 4 bases and J shed 6 bases, with 9 bases lying between them. DNA for the CDR3: TGCAGCGTTGCCATGCGCGCCGGGGAGCTGTTTTTT. It encodes CSVAMRAGELFF.

The chain combines TRBV12-1 with TRBJ1-6; no DNA check was done on the table's D call, TRBD1. TRBV12-1 is listed as a pseudogene. CDR3 length: 14 residues. The CDR3 sequence is CASGRGKNNSPLHF. CDR3 DNA: TGTGCCAGCGGCAGGGGGAAAAATAATTCACCCCTCCACTTT.

The chain recombines TRBV5-1 with TRBJ2-6; possible D gene TRBD2, 5 bases. The V end was cut by 4 bases, the J end by 1 base, with 15 bases between. The germline V gene has CDR1 SGHRS and CDR2 YFSETQ. The CDR3 sequence is 17 residues long. CDR3 region: CASSDLAGVSGANVLTF. DNA of the CDR3: TGCGCCAGCAGCGACTTAGCCGGGGTGTCTGGGGCCAACGTCCTGACTTTC.